The 16 T cell receptor beta chains given below trace back to one sample, sequenced in a study of tumor-infiltrating lymphocytes in primary liver carcinoma. RNA and DNA were co-extracted from about 19-30 mg of unsorted bulk tissue. The researchers produced TCR beta cDNA from around 500 ng total RNA with a constant-region primer. Generation of the TCR beta libraries relied on three nested multiplex PCR rounds using slightly modified ARM-PCR. In the first two PCR rounds, TRBV1-TRBV30 forward primers were paired with a C-beta reverse primer, and each round lasted about 10 cycles. TCRdb processed the multiplex PCR reads anew with MiXCR; each CDR3 protein has one entry. Of 100,000 or so distinct CDR3 sequences detected, about two thirds appear once; the ten largest clones hold 9.5% to 15%. Material: liver tumor tissue from sampling region 2. Regarding subset: tumor region T2, inferior pole. The receptors were gathered from a woman aged 60-70 years with primary liver carcinoma and hepatitis B virus infection.

Worth noting for this clonotype: One end of the junction is discordant with germline, which a read error may explain. This chain links TRBV6-4 with TRBJ2-6; 7 bases map to TRBD2. Germline V gene sequence: CDR1 MRHNA, CDR2 SNTAGT. The CDR3 is 17 amino acids. The CDR3 reads CASSGSPGGSGANVLTF. Here the CDR3 DNA reads TGCGCCAGCAGTGGCTCACCCGGGGGGTCTGGGGCCAACGTCCTGACTTTC.

Comment on this clonotype: Mismatch with germline at one junction end may stem from a read error. The chain combines TRBV5-4 with TRBJ2-3; tentative D call: TRBD1 (6 bases). This CDR3 has 15 residues. Germline-derived CDR1 and CDR2 are SGHNT and YYREEE (reference sequence). The CDR3 bases are TGTGCCAGCAGCCCACGTCGGACAGACAGAGATACGCAGTATTTC. It yields the protein CASSPRRTDRDTQYF.

This clonotype occurred many times. The chain employs TRBV29-1 and TRBJ2-7, with TRBD2 matching 8 bases. CDR3 length equals 14 residues. V was pared by 7 bases and J by 5 bases, with 13 bases of the junction left unmatched. Looked up from germline, CDR1 is SQVTM and CDR2 is ANQGSEA. The CDR3 bases are TGCAGCGCCCGGGGGGGGACCGGGTACCACGAGCAGTACTTC. This gives the protein CSARGGTGYHEQYF.

The rearrangement joins TRBV5-1 to TRBJ2-1; 8 nucleotides agree with TRBD1. CDR1 is SGHRS and CDR2 is YFSETQ in the germline V gene. The CDR3 has 14 residues. After removal of 7 bases from V and 9 bases from J, the junction contained 12 bases not matched to a gene. CDR3 DNA: TGCGCCAGCGTAGGAGGACAGGGTCAAGGTGAGCAGTTCTTC. It specifies CASVGGQGQGEQFF.

There are a few counts of this clonotype. The CDR3 DNA is TGCGCCAGCAGCTGGTGGGACAGCTTGAACACTGAAGCTTTCTTT. It is translated as CASSWWDSLNTEAFF. This chain connects TRBV5-1 to TRBJ1-1; 7 positions agree with TRBD1. From germline, CDR1 is SGHRS and CDR2 YFSETQ. Trimming took 3 bases from V and 0 from J; bases not matched to a gene: 5. This CDR3 has 15 residues.

This chain's CDR3 is CASSLESKRATDTQYF. The CDR3 DNA sequence: TGTGCCAGCAGCTTAGAGTCAAAGCGGGCTACAGATACGCAGTATTTT. V gene TRBV7-9 combines with J gene TRBJ2-3; D perhaps matches TRBD2 (6 bases). The germline V and J ends were trimmed by 1 base and 3 bases, with 14 bases remaining between them. CDR1 and CDR2 (germline): SEHNR, FQNEAQ (reference sequence). This CDR3 contains 16 residues.

Only a few counts were recorded for this clonotype. A much bigger clone sits one base away, suggesting this may be a read error. The CDR3 end shows no conserved phenylalanine or tryptophan, and so a read error is likely. This sequence joins TRBV4-1 and TRBJ2-5; D call uncertain. CDR3 length equals 12 residues. The V and J ends lost 3 bases and 7 bases respectively, with 9 bases between them. CDR1 MGHRA and CDR2 YSYEKL come from the germline V gene. CDR3: CASSHPLGTQYL. The CDR3 bases are TGCGCCAGCAGCCACCCTCTAGGGACCCAGTACCTC.

Notes on this clonotype: A read error may account for a junction end that differs from germline. The CDR3 DNA reads TGTGCCAGCACGTTACAGGTCGGGGAGCTGATTTTT. Its protein is CASTLQVGELIF. The genes are TRBV11-1 and TRBJ2-2; perhaps D is TRBD1 or TRBD2 (5 bases each). Germline V CDR1 and CDR2: SGHAT, FQDESV (reference sequence). The CDR3 loop spans 12 amino acids.

Many counts were recorded for this clonotype. The chain employs TRBV28 and TRBJ2-7, with D perhaps TRBD1 (5 bases). The length of the CDR3 is 14 residues. V lost 8 bases and J lost 2, with 16 bases in between. Germline V gives CDR1 MDHEN, CDR2 SYDVKM. This chain's CDR3 is CASGETVPPYEQYF. CDR3 nucleotide sequence: TGTGCCAGCGGAGAGACAGTACCACCCTACGAGCAGTACTTC.

The V and J genes are TRBV6-6 and TRBJ1-4; D is possibly TRBD1 (5 bases). The V gene lost 0 bases and the J gene lost 8 bases, with 22 bases spanning the gap. The CDR3 extends over 18 amino acids. CDR1 and CDR2 (germline): MNHNY, SVGAGI (reference sequence). CDR3 nucleotide sequence: TGTGCCAGCAGTTACTCGAGGGGATTGGGAGAGGGTCAAGAAAAACTGTTTTTT. The encoded protein is CASSYSRGLGEGQEKLFF.

Only one count was recorded for this clonotype. Mismatch with germline at one junction end may stem from a read error. The rearrangement uses TRBV11-1 and TRBJ2-2, with D possibly being TRBD2 (5 bases). The CDR3 contains 17 residues. Germline-derived CDR1 and CDR2 are SGHAT and FQDESV (reference sequence). CDR3 amino acids: CAISARPFLVNTGELFF. CDR3 in DNA: TGTGCCATCAGCGCCCGGCCATTTCTAGTTAACACCGGGGAACTGTTTTTT.

This clonotype came up a few times. The CDR3 nucleotides are TGTGCCAGCAGTTCTTCCTTTGAGTCCCTATACACCGGGGAGCTGTTTTTT. This translates into CASSSSFESLYTGELFF. The rearrangement uses TRBV28 and TRBJ2-2; D unresolved. CDR1 is MDHEN, CDR2 SYDVKM, per germline. CDR3 length equals 17 residues. V lost 4 bases and J 3 bases, leaving 18 bases between the germline ends.

This clonotype was picked up many times. The chain uses TRBV6-2 or TRBV6-3 and TRBJ2-1; the D gene is possibly TRBD2 (7 bases). CDR3 length equals 14 residues. Germline CDR1 reads MNHEY; CDR2 reads SVGEGT. The ends were cut back, 6 bases at V and 7 bases at J, with 16 bases in the middle. The CDR3 protein is CASSRRGAGNEQFF. CDR3 nucleotide sequence: TGTGCCAGCAGCCGTCGGGGGGCGGGGAATGAGCAGTTCTTC.

Points on this clonotype: The CDR3 carries no conserved terminal phenylalanine or tryptophan, so it likely arises from a read error. J is TRBJ2-7 and V is TRBV28; D is unclear. The CDR3 is 13 residues long. Per the germline V gene, CDR1 is MDHEN and CDR2 is SYDVKM. The chain's CDR3 is CGSNRPTSYEQYY. DNA of the CDR3: TGTGGCAGCAACCGCCCCACATCCTACGAGCAGTACTAC.

The V call is TRBV12-5, the J call TRBJ2-6; D may be TRBD2 (5 bases). This CDR3 has 15 residues. From germline, CDR1 is LGHNT and CDR2 FRNRAP. V was cut by 6 bases and J by 1 base, with 10 bases left in between. CDR3 nucleotides: TGTGCTAGTGGAGGACGGGATTCTGGGGCCAACGTCCTGACTTTC. Protein product: CASGGRDSGANVLTF.

In this sample, this clonotype turned up many times. V is TRBV6-2 or TRBV6-3 and J is TRBJ2-1; TRBD2 aligns across 7 bases. V gave up 6 bases and J gave up 10 bases; unmatched junction bases: 0. Germline V lookup: CDR1 MNHEY, CDR2 SVGEGT. The CDR3 extends over 10 amino acids. The CDR3 region has the DNA TGTGCCAGCAGGGGGGGGGAGCAGTTCTTC. Amino acids: CASRGGEQFF.